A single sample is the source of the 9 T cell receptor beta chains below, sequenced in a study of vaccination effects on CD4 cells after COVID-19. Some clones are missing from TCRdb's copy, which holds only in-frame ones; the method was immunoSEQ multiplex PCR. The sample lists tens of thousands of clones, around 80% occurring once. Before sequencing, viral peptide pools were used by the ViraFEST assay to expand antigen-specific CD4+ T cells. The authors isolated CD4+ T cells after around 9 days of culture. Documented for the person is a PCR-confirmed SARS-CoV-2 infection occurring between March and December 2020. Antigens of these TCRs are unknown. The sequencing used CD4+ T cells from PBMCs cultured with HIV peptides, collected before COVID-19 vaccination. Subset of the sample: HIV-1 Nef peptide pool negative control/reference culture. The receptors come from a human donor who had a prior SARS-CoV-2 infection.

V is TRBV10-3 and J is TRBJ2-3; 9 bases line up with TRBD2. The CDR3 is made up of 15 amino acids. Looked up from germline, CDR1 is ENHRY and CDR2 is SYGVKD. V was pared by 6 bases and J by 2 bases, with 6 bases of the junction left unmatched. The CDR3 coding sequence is TGTGCCATCAGAACCGGGACTAGCCTCACAGATACGCAGTATTTT. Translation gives CAIRTGTSLTDTQYF.

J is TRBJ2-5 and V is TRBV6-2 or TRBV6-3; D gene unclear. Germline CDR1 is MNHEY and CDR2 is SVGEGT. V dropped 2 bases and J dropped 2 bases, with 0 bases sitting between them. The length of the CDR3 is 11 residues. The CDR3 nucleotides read TGTGCCAGCAGTTACCAAGAGACCCAGTACTTC. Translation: CASSYQETQYF.

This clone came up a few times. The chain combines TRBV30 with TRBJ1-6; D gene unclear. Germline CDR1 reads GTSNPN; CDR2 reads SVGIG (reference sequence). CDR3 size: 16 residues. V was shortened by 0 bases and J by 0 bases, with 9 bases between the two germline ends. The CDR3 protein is CAWSVQHRSYNSPLHF. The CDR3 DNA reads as TGTGCCTGGAGTGTACAACATCGCTCCTATAATTCACCCCTCCACTTT.

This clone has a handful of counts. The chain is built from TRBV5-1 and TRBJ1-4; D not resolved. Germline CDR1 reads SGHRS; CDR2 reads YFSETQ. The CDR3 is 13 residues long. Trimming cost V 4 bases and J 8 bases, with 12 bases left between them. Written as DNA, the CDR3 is TGCGCCAGCAGCCTAGACCTAAACGAAAAACTGTTTTTT. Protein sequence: CASSLDLNEKLFF.

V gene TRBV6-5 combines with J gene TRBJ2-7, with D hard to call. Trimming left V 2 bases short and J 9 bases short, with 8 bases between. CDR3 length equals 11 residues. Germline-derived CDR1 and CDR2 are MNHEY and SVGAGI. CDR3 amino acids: CASSYMGGQYF. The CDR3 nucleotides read TGTGCCAGCAGTTACATGGGCGGGCAGTACTTC.

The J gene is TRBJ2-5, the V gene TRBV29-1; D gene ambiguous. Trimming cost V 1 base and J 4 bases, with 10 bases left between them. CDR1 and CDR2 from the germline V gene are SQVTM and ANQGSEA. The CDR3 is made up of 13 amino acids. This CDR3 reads CSVEVQERETQYF. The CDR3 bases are TGCAGCGTTGAAGTCCAGGAGCGAGAGACCCAGTACTTC.

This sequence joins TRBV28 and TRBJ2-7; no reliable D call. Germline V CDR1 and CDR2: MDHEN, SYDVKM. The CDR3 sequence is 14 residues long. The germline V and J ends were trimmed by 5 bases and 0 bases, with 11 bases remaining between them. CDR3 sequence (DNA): TGTGCCAGCAGTGGGGATAAGGGCTCCTACGAGCAGTACTTC. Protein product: CASSGDKGSYEQYF.

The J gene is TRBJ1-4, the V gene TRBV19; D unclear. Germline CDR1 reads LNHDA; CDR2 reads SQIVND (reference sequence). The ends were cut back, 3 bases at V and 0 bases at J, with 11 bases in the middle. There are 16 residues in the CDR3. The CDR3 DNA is TGTGCCAGTAGTATTGGCGCGACGTCAACTAATGAAAAACTGTTTTTT. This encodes CASSIGATSTNEKLFF.

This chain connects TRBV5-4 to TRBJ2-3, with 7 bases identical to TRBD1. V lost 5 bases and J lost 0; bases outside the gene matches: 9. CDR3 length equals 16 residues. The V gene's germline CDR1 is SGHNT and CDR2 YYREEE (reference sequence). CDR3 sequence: CASRRDSSSSTDTQYF. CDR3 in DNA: TGTGCCAGCAGACGGGACAGTTCCTCTAGCACAGATACGCAGTATTTT.